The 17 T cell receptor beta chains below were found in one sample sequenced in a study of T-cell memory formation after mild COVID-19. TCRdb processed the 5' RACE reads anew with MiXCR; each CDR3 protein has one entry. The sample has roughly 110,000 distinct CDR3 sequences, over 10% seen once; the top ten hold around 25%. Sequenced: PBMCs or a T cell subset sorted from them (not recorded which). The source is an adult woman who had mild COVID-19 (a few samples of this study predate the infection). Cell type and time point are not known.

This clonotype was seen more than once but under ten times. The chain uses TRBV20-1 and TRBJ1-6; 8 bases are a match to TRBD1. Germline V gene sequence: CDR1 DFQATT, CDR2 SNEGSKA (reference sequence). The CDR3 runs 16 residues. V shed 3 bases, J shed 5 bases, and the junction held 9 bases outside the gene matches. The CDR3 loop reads CSASHRTGPNNSPLHF. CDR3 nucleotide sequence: TGCAGTGCTAGTCATCGGACAGGGCCAAATAATTCACCCCTCCACTTT.

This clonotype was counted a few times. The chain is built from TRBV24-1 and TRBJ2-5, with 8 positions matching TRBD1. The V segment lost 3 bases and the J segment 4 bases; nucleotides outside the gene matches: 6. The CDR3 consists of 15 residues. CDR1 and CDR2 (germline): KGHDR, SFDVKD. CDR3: CATSDPGTGGETQYF. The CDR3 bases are TGTGCCACCAGTGATCCCGGGACAGGAGGAGAGACCCAGTACTTC.

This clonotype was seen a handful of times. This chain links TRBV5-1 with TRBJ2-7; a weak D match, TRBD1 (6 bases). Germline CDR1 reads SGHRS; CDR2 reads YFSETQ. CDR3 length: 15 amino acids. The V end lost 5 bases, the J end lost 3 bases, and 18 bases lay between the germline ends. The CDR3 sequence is CASSPVDRPVYEQYF. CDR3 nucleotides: TGCGCCAGCAGTCCCGTCGACAGGCCAGTCTACGAGCAGTACTTC. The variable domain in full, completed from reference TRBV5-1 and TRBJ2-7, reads KAGVTQTPRYLIKTRGQQVTLSCSPISGHRSVSWYQQTPGQGLQFLFEYFSETQRNKGNFPGRFSGRQFSNSRSEMNVSTLELGDSALYLCASSPVDRPVYEQYFGPGTRLTVT.

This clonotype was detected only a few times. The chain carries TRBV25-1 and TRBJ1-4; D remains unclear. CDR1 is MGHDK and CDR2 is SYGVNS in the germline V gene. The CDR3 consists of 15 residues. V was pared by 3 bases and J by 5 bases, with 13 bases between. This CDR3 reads CASSDWTEQNEKLFF. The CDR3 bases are TGTGCCAGCAGTGACTGGACCGAGCAGAATGAAAAACTGTTTTTT. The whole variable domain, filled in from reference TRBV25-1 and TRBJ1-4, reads EADIYQTPRYLVIGTGKKITLECSQTMGHDKMYWYQQDPGMELHLIHYSYGVNSTEKGDLSSESTVSRIRTEHFPLTLESARPSHTSQYLCASSDWTEQNEKLFFGSGTQLSVL.

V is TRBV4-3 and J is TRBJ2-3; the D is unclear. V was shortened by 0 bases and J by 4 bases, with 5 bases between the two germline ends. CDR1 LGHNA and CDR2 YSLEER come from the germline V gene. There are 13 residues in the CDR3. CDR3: CASSQDKPDTQYF. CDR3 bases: TGCGCCAGCAGCCAAGATAAACCAGATACGCAGTATTTT.

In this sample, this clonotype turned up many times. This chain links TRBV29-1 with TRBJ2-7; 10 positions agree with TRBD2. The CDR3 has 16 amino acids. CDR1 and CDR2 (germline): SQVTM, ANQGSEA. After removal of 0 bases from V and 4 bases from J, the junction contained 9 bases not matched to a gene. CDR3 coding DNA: TGCAGCGTTGAAGAGGCGGCTAGCGGGAGCGAATACGAGCAGTACTTC. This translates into CSVEEAASGSEYEQYF.

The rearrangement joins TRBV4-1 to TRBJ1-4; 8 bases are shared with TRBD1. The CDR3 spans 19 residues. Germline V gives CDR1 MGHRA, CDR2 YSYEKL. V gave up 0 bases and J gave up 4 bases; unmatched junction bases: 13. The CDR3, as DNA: TGCGCCAGCAGCCAAGACGTCGGCAGGGGGCATTTGGGTAATGAAAAACTGTTTTTT. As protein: CASSQDVGRGHLGNEKLFF.

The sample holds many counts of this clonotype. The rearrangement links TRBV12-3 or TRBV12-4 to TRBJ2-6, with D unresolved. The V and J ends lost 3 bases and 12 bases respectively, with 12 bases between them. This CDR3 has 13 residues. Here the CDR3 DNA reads TGTGCCAGCAGTTTCTTGGGTAAAGTCGTCCTGACTTTC. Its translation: CASSFLGKVVLTF.

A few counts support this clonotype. The CDR3, as DNA: TGTGCCAGCAGTTTGACTGAATCCTACGAGCAGTACTTC. As protein: CASSLTESYEQYF. The chain links TRBV2 to TRBJ2-7; no firm D call. Trimming took off 5 bases at V and 1 base at J, with 9 bases between the two ends. Germline assignment: CDR1 SNHLY and CDR2 FYNNEI. The CDR3 contains 13 residues.

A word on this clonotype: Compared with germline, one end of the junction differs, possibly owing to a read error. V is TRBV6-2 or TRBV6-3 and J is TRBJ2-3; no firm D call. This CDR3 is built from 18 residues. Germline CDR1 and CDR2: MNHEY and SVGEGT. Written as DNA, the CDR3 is TGTGACAGCAGTTACGGTGTCCTTTTAGCACACGCCACAGATACGCAGTATTTT. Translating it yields CDSSYGVLLAHATDTQYF.

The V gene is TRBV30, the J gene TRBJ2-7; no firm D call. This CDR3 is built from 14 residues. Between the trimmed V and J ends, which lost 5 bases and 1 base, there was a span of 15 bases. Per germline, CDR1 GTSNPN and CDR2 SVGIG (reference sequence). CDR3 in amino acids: CAWALWGISYEQYF. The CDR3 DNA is TGTGCCTGGGCCCTGTGGGGAATTTCCTACGAGCAGTACTTC.

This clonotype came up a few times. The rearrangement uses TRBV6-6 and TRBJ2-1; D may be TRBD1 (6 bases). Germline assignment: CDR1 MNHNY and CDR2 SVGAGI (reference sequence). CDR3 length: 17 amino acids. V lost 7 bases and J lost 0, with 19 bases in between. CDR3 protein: CASILKPGHGSYNEQFF. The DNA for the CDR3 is TGTGCCAGCATCCTCAAACCGGGACACGGCTCCTACAATGAGCAGTTCTTC.

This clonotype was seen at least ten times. The CDR3 loop reads CSASRGYEQYF. Here the CDR3 DNA reads TGCAGTGCTAGTCGGGGTTACGAGCAGTACTTC. V and J are TRBV20-1 and TRBJ2-7; a weak D match, TRBD2 (5 bases). The CDR3 length is 11 residues. Germline V gives CDR1 DFQATT, CDR2 SNEGSKA (reference sequence). Trimming shortened V by 3 bases and J by 4 bases, and 7 bases separated the two germline ends.

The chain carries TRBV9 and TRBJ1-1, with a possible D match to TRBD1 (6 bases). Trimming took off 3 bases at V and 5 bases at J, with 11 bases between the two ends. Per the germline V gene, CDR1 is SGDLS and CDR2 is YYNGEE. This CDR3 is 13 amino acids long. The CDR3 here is CASSAQQGTEAFF. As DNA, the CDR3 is TGTGCCAGCAGCGCCCAACAGGGTACTGAAGCTTTCTTT.

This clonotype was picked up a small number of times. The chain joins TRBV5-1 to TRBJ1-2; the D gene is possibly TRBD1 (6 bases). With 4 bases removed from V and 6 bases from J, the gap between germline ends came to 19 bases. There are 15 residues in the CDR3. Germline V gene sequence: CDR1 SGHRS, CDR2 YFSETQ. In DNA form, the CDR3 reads TGCGCCAGCAGCCCGTGGCCAGGGGAAGGCAATGGCTACACCTTC. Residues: CASSPWPGEGNGYTF.

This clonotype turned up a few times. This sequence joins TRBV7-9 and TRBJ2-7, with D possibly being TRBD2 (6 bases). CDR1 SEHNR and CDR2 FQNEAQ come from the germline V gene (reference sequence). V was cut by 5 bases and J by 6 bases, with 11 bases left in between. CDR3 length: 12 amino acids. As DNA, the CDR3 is TGTGCCAGCAGCCACGGGGGTTCCGAGCAGTACTTC. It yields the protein CASSHGGSEQYF.

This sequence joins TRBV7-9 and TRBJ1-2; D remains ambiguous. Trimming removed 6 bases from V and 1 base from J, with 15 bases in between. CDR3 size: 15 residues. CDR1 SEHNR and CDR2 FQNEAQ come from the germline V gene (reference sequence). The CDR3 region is CASRTDGLINYGYTF. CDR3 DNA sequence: TGTGCCAGCAGGACCGACGGACTGATTAACTATGGCTACACCTTC.